This record looks at one TCR beta chain sequence and its context. Its antigen is currently unknown. This specimen belongs to a study of T cells expressing NK-cell markers. For the study at large: Source material for TCR beta repertoires consisted of sorted CD3+CD56+NKG2C+, CD3+CD56+NKG2C- and CD3+CD56-NKG2C+ T cells. Seven of the eight sequenced donors were HCMV-seropositive; one was seronegative. Study-level points and caveats: Among four donors, these clonotypes also ranked first in the CD3+CD56-NKG2C+ fraction. The dominant NKG2C+ clonotypes represented roughly 1.0-7.5% of CD8+ T cells in over 5 donors.

TCRdb reprocessed the 5' RACE reads; each CDR3 protein has one entry and no DNA is given. Its clone listing holds fewer than 300,000 distinct CDR3 sequences. CDR1 and CDR2 (germline): SGHRS, YFSETQ. The CDR3 consists of 13 residues. The sample comprised blood T cells: a sorted CD56 or NKG2C T cell subset, CD4+ or CD8+ T cells, or bulk PBMC T cells (not recorded which). The sequence was obtained from a woman aged 18 to 75 in good health. The chain combines TRBV5-1 with TRBJ1-6; the TCRdb call, TRBD1, lacks DNA for checking. Here the CDR3 reads CASSQTGDSPLHF.